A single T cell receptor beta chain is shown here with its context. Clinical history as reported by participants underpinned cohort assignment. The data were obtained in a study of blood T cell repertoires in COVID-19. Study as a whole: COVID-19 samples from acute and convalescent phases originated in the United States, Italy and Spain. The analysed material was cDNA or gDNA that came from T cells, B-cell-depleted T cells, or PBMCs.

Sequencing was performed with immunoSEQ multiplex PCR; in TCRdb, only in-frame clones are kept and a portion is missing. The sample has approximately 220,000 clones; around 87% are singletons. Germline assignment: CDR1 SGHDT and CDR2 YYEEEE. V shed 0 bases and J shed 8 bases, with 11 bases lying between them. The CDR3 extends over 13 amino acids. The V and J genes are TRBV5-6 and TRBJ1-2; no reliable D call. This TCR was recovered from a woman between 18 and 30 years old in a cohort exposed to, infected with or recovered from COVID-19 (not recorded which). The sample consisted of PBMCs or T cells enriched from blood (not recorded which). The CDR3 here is CASSLVQSEGYTF. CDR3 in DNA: TGTGCCAGCAGCTTGGTGCAATCGGAGGGCTACACCTTC. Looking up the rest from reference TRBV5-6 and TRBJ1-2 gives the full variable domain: DAGVTQSPTHLIKTRGQQVTLRCSPKSGHDTVSWYQQALGQGPQFIFQYYEEEERQRGNFPDRFSGHQFPNYSSELNVNALLLGDSALYLCASSLVQSEGYTFGSGTRLTVV.